The following is a TCR beta chain sequence with its context. The clone's antigen remains unknown. No base qualities exist here, and no much larger clone lies one base off it. The time point label corresponds to: pretreatment peripheral blood. A total of approximately 27 patients with locally advanced or metastatic urothelial carcinoma, treated at Memorial Sloan Kettering on a trial protocol, made up the cohort. Peripheral blood mononuclear cells were collected pretreatment and during treatment, with between 1 and 8 total time points obtained per patient. The Qiagen DNeasy Blood extraction kit was used to purify genomic DNA from total PBMCs and tumor samples. Collected pretreatment and during treatment, PBMCs were isolated and stored as previously described. These data belong to a study of PD-L1 blockade in urothelial cancer (TCRdb year 2017). About the study as a whole: All patients started therapy in the mid-2010s and received atezolizumab 1,200 mg intravenously every 3 weeks. Durable clinical benefit was achieved by nine patients and was not achieved by 20 patients. In the same patients, pretreatment tumors underwent whole exome sequencing and RNA sequencing in addition to TCR sequencing. Pretreatment tumor samples and matched peripheral blood, collected serially before and after atezolizumab treatment, underwent TCR sequencing. Twenty-five of 29 patients were males with bladder-origin urothelial cancer, and 18 of 29 reported a prior smoking history. Twenty-nine patients had pretreatment blood TCR-seq, some 24 had at least one posttreatment blood collection, and some 24 had tumor TCR-seq. Progression-free survival longer than 6 months counted as durable clinical benefit, and TCR features were additionally tested against both progression-free and overall survival. A median of about 150,000 T cells and some 84,000 unique TCRs was obtained from blood samples, and a median clonality of approximately 0.077 was observed. Patients had an ECOG performance status of 0 or 1 and had received between 0 and 3 prior chemotherapy regimens. The study, an exploratory multi-omic analysis, examined somatic, immune and clinical correlates of response to PD-L1 blockade with atezolizumab in urothelial cancer. Blood samples were analyzed at 3 weeks after treatment start (second dose) and at 6 weeks after treatment start.

What the authors observed across the whole study: Because the sample size was small (n ≈ 30) and many exploratory analyses were performed, the results are intended to be hypothesis-generating. Improved progression-free and overall survival was associated with having pretreatment peripheral blood TCR clonality below the median. Greater expansion of tumor-associated TCR clones in peripheral blood 3 weeks after the start of treatment was observed in patients with durable benefit (n of about 20, p = 0.022).

Counted from cysteine to phenylalanine, this CDR3 has 20 amino acids. The CDR3 DNA has 60 bases and is translated from base 1. Via the germline V gene (reference sequence), CDR1 is PRHDT and CDR2 FYEKMQ. V ends up 2 bases short and J 0 bases short, with an unmatched junction base count of 11. To estimate absolute template abundance from read counts, synthetic TCR analog templates were spiked into each PCR. The immunoSEQ assay was used to amplify TCRbeta CDR3 regions from genomic DNA with bias-controlled V and J gene primers. Sequencing of rearranged TCRbeta segments was performed at approximately 20X coverage. Under the source paper's analysis protocol: Sequencing errors were corrected by clustering and CDR3s were annotated against IMGT to assign V, D and J genes. Only productive TCRbeta rearrangements were used in downstream analyses, excluding out-of-frame or stop-codon sequences. Clonality was calculated as one minus the Shannon entropy normalized by the log of the number of unique productive sequences. Clones differing between time points or between blood and tumor were identified by Fisher's exact test with Benjamini-Hochberg correction at adjusted p below 0.01. Held by TCRdb, this immuneACCESS table contains in-frame sequences only and omits some clones. Under half of the omission traces to an unresolved V gene where checked; the cause of the rest is unknown. V, J and clone size derive from that table, while D and trimming were established from the DNA sequence. For this sample the table gives around 70,000 clones, of which roughly nine tenths were detected only once. The top ten constitute around 4.8% of the sample.

The sequence links TRBV13 to TRBJ2-7; 15 bases in between match TRBD2. The TCR originated in a man between 65 and 80 years old with urothelial cancer. The sequenced sample was PBMCs, obtained around atezolizumab (anti-PD-L1) treatment. The DNA is TGTGCCAGCAGCTTAAGAGGTCGGACTAGCGGGAGGGAACACTCCTACGAGCAGTACTTC. Its translation is CASSLRGRTSGREHSYEQYF.